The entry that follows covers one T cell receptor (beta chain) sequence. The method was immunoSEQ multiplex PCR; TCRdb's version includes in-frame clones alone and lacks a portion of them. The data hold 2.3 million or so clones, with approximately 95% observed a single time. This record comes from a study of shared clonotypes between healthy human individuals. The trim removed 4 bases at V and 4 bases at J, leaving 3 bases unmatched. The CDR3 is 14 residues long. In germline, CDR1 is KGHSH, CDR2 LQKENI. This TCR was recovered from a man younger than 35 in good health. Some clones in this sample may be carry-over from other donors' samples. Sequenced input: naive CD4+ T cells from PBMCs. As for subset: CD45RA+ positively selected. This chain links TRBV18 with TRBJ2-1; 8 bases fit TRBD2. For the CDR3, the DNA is TGTGCCAGCTCACGTACTAGCGGTTACAATGAGCAGTTCTTC. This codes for CASSRTSGYNEQFF.